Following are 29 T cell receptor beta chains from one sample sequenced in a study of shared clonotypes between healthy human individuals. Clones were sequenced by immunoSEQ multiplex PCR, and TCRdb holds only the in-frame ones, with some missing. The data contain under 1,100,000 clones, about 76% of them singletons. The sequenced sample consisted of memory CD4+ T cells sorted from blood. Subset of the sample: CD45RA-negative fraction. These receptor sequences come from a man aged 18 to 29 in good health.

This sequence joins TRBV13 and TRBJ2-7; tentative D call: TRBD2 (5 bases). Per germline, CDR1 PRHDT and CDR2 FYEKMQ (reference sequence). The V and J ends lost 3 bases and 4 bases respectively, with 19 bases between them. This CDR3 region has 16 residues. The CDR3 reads CASSFLGKGQRYEQYF. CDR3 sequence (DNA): TGTGCCAGCAGCTTCCTCGGGAAGGGTCAACGGTACGAGCAGTACTTC.

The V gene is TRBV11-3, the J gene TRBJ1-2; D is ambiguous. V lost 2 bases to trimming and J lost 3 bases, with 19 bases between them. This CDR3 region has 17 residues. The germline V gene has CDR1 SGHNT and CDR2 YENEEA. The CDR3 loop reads CASSLLDLAANDYGYTF. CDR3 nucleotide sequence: TGTGCCAGCAGCTTACTGGACCTCGCCGCCAATGACTATGGCTACACCTTC.

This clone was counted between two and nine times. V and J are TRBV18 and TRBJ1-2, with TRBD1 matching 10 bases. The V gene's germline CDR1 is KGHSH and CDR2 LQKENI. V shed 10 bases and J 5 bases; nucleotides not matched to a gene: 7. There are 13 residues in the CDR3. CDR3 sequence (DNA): TGTGCCACCTCCGAGGGACAGGGGTATGGCTACACCTTC. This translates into CATSEGQGYGYTF.

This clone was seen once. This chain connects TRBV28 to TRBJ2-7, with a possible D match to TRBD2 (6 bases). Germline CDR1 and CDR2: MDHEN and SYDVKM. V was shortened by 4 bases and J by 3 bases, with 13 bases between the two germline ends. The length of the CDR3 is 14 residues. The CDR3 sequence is CASSSIAENYEQYF. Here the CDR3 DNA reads TGTGCCAGCAGTTCCATAGCGGAAAACTACGAGCAGTACTTC.

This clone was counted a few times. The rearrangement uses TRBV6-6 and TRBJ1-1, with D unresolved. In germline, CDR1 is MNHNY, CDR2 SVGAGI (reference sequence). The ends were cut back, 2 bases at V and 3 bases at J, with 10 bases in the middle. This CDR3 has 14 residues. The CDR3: CASSYTPGDTEAFF. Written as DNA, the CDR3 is TGTGCCAGCAGTTACACTCCCGGGGACACTGAAGCTTTCTTT.

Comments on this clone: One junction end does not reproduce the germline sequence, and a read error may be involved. This chain's CDR3 is CASSFGTGFSNTQYF. CDR3 in DNA: TGTGCTAGCAGCTTTGGGACAGGGTTTTCAAATACGCAGTATTTT. This rearrangement joins TRBV7-7 to TRBJ2-3, with 9 bases fitting TRBD1. Germline assignment: CDR1 SSHAT and CDR2 FNYEAQ (reference sequence). This CDR3 comprises 15 residues.

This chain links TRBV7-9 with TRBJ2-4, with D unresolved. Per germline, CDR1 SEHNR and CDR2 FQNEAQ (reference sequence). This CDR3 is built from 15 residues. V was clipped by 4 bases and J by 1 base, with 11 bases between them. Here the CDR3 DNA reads TGTGCCAGCAGCTCCCCTAAAACGGCCAAAAACATTCAGTACTTC. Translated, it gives CASSSPKTAKNIQYF. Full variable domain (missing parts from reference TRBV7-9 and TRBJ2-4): DTGVSQNPRHKITKRGQNVTFRCDPISEHNRLYWYRQTLGQGPEFLTYFQNEAQLEKSRLLSDRFSAERPKGSFSTLEIQRTEQGDSAMYLCASSSPKTAKNIQYFGAGTRLSVL.

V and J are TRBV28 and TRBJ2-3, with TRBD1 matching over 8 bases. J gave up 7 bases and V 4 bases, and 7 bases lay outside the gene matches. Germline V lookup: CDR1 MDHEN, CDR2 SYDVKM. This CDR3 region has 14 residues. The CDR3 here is CASSSGTGRHTQYF. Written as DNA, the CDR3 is TGTGCCAGCAGTTCGGGGACAGGTCGACATACGCAGTATTTT.

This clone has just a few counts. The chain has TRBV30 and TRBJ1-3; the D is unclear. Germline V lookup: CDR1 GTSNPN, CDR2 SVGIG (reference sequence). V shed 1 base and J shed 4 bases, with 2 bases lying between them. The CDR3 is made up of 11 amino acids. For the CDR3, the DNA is TGTGCCTGGAGTGACGGAAACACCATATATTTT. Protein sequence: CAWSDGNTIYF.

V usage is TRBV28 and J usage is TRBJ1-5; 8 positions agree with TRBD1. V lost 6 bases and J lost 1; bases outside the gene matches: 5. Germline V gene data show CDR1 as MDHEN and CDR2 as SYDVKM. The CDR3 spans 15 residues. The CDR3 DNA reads TGTGCCAGCAGATCACAGGGGGGGAGCAATCAGCCCCAGCATTTT. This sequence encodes CASRSQGGSNQPQHF.

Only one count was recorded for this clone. CDR3 in amino acids: CATSRDLTGPEAFF. CDR3 in DNA: TGTGCCACCAGCAGAGATTTAACGGGACCTGAAGCTTTCTTT. The rearrangement uses TRBV15 and TRBJ1-1, with D maybe TRBD1 (5 bases). V lost 0 bases, J lost 6 bases, and 11 bases lay in between. The CDR3 length is 14 residues. Germline V gene data show CDR1 as LNHNV and CDR2 as YYDKDF (reference sequence).

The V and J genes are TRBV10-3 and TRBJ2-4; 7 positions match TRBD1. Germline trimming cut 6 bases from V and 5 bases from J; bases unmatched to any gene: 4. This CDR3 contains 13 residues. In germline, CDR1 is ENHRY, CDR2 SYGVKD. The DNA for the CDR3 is TGTGCCATCAGCACAGGGGATGAAAACATTCAGTACTTC. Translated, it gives CAISTGDENIQYF.

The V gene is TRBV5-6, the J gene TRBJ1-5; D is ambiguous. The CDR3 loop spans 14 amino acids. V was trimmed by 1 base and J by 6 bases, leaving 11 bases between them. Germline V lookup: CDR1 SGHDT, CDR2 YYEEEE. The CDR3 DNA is TGTGCCAGCAGCTTGAAAGGGCTGGGTCAGCCCCAGCATTTT. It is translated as CASSLKGLGQPQHF.

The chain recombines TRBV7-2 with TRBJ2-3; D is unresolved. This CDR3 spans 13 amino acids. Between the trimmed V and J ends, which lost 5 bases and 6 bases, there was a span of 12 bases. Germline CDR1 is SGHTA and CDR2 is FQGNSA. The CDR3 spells CASSLARGDTQYF. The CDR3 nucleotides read TGTGCCAGCAGCCTCGCCCGTGGGGATACGCAGTATTTT.

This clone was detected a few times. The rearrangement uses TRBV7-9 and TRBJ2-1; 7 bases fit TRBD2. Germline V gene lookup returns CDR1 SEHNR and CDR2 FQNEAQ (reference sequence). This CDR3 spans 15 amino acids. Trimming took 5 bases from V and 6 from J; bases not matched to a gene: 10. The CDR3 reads CASSIREARANEQFF. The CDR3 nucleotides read TGTGCCAGCAGCATCCGGGAGGCCCGTGCCAATGAGCAGTTCTTC.

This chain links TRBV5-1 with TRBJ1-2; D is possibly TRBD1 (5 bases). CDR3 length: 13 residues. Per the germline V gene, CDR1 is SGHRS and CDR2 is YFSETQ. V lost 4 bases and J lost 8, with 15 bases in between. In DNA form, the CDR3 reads TGCGCCAGCAGCGCCGGGGCGGCGGAAGGCTACACCTTC. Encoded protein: CASSAGAAEGYTF.

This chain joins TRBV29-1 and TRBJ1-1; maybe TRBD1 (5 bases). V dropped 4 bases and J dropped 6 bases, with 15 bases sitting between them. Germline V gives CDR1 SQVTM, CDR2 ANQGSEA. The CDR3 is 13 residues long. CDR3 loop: CSVVVLGGAEAFF. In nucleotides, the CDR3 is TGCAGCGTTGTGGTACTTGGAGGGGCTGAAGCTTTCTTT.

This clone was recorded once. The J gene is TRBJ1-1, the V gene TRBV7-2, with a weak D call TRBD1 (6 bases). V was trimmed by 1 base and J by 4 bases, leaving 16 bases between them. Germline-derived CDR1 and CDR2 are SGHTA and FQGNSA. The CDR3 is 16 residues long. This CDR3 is CASSLGSGDVGTEAFF. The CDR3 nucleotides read TGTGCCAGCAGCTTAGGGTCAGGGGATGTCGGCACTGAAGCTTTCTTT.

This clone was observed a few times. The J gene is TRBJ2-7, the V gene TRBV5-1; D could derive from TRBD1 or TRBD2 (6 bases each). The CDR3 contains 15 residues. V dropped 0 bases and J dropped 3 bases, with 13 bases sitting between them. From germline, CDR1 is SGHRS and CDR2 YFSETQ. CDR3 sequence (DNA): TGCGCCAGCAGCTTGGACGGCAGGGGAGGCTACGAGCAGTACTTC. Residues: CASSLDGRGGYEQYF.

The CDR3 loop reads CSVWDRTDTQYF. The CDR3 nucleotides read TGCAGCGTTTGGGATCGCACAGATACGCAGTATTTT. The chain is built from TRBV29-1 and TRBJ2-3; no clear D. V was trimmed by 5 bases and J by 1 base, leaving 7 bases between them. The length of the CDR3 is 12 residues. Germline V gene data show CDR1 as SQVTM and CDR2 as ANQGSEA.

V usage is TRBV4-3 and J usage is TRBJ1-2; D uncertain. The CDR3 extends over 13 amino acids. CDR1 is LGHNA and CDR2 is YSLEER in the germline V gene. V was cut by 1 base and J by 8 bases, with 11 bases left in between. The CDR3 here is CASSQAGSGGYTF. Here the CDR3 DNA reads TGCGCCAGCAGCCAAGCGGGGTCCGGGGGCTACACCTTC.

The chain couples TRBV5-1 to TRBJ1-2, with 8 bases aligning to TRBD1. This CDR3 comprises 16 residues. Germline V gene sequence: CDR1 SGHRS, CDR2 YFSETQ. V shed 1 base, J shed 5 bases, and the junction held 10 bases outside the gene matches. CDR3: CASSLSYTGGPYGYTF. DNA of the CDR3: TGCGCCAGCAGCTTGTCATATACAGGGGGACCTTATGGCTACACCTTC.

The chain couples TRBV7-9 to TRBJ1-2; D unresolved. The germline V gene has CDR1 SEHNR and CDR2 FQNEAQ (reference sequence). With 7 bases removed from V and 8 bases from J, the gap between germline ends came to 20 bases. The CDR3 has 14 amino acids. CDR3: CASTLLGAYGGYTF. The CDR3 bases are TGTGCCAGCACGCTGCTTGGAGCGTATGGGGGCTACACCTTC.

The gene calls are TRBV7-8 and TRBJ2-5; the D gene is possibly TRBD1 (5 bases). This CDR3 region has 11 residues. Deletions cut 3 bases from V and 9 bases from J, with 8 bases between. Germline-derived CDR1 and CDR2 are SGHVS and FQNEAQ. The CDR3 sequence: CASSFGASQYF. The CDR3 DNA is TGTGCCAGCAGCTTTGGGGCCTCCCAGTACTTC.

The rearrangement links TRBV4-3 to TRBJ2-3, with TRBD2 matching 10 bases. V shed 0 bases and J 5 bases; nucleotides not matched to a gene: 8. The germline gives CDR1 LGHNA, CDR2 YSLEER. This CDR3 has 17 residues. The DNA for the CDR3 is TGCGCCAGCAGCCAAGATCGAGCGGGAGGGCCAAGAGATACGCAGTATTTT. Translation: CASSQDRAGGPRDTQYF.

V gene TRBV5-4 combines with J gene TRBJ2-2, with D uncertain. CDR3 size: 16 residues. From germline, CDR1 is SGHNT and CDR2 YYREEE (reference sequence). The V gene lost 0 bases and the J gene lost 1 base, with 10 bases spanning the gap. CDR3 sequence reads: CASSLEGRRNTGELFF. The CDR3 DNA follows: TGTGCCAGCAGCTTGGAAGGCAGGAGGAACACCGGGGAGCTGTTTTTT.

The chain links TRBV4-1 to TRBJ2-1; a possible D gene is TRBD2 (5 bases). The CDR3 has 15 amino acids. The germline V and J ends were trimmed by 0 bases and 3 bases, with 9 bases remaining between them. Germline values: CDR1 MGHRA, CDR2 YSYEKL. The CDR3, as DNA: TGCGCCAGCAGCCAAGACCCTAGCAGCTACAATGAGCAGTTCTTC. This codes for CASSQDPSSYNEQFF.

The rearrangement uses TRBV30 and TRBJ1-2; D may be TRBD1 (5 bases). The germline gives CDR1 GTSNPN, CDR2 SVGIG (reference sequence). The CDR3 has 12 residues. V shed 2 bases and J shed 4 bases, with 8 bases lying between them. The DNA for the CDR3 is TGTGCCTGGAGTTTCCAGGGCTATGGCTACACCTTC. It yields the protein CAWSFQGYGYTF.

In DNA form, the CDR3 reads TGTGCCAGCAGAGCCCCGACAAACACTGAAGCTTTCTTT. Its translation: CASRAPTNTEAFF. J is TRBJ1-1 and V is TRBV6-6; D uncertain. CDR1 and CDR2 from the germline V gene are MNHNY and SVGAGI (reference sequence). The CDR3 is made up of 13 amino acids. The germline V and J ends were trimmed by 6 bases and 2 bases, with 10 bases remaining between them.